The sequence of this TCR beta chain was determined in a study of blood T cells in healthy people across ages. Whole-study findings and limits: Getting older went along with TCR beta diversity per million T cells dropping roughly linearly. More naive CD4+ cells and higher diversity were found in long-lived than in aged donors.

Worth noting for this clonotype: The antigen remains undetermined.

Together with a sample-barcoded 5' primer, a J-beta primer mix was included in a second PCR lasting roughly 6 to 12 cycles. TCRdb called the 5' RACE reads again in MiXCR, with one record for every CDR3 protein. Among around 870,000 distinct CDR3 sequences, more than 25% were seen once, and the ten largest hold around 15%. CDR1 and CDR2 from the germline V gene are SGHDN and FVKESK. The CDR3 totals 16 residues. Researchers report isolating at least 6.5 million PBMCs per sample. Every sample gave at least 5 micrograms of total RNA when it was extracted. Sequenced sample: blood. The TCR originated in a woman over 75 in good health. This chain joins TRBV14 and TRBJ1-3; 7 bases align to TRBD1. As DNA, the CDR3 is TGTGGGAGCAGCCCCTTGACAGGGCCCTCTGGAAACACCATATATTTT. This encodes CGSSPLTGPSGNTIYF. The full variable domain, rest sourced from reference TRBV14 and TRBJ1-3, is EAGVTQFPSHSVIEKGQTVTLRCDPISGHDNLYWYRRVMGKEIKFLLHFVKESKQDESGMPNNRFLAERTGGTYSTLKVQPAELEDSGVYFCGSSPLTGPSGNTIYFGEGSWLTVV.